This is a list of T cell receptor beta chains from one sample in a study of T cells in Graves' hyperthyroidism and ophthalmopathy. TCRdb processed the multiplex PCR reads anew with MiXCR; each CDR3 protein has one entry. The sample lists around 480,000 distinct CDR3 sequences; around 14% were seen once. The sample taken for sequencing was blood. The receptor set was obtained from a woman between 18 and 30 years old with Graves' hyperthyroidism. The CDR3 runs from the conserved cysteine through the conserved F or W. Fields, in order: J gene, V gene, clone size, D gene, CDR3 protein, CDR3 DNA. A D gene is named only where the DNA matches it firmly. Part of the rows lack a size; the others show once, few, many or a class for expanded clones.

j_call: TRBJ1-2
v_call: TRBV7-9
clone_size: many
d_call: .
cdr3_aa: CASSLELVSIGYTF
cdr3_nt: TGTGCCAGCAGCTTAGAATTGGTCAGCATTGGCTACACCTTC

j_call: TRBJ1-2
v_call: TRBV12-3/TRBV12-4
clone_size: many
d_call: .
cdr3_aa: CASGEVTSYGYTF
cdr3_nt: TGTGCCAGCGGCGAGGTCACCAGCTATGGCTACACCTTC

j_call: TRBJ1-4
v_call: TRBV5-1
clone_size: .
d_call: .
cdr3_aa: CASSASATNEKLFF
cdr3_nt: TGCGCCAGCAGCGCCTCCGCCACTAATGAAAAACTGTTTTTT

j_call: TRBJ1-2
v_call: TRBV28
clone_size: many
d_call: .
cdr3_aa: CASSLSQGEVGGYTF
cdr3_nt: TGTGCCAGCAGTTTATCCCAGGGAGAGGTTGGAGGCTACACCTTC

j_call: TRBJ1-2
v_call: TRBV11-1
clone_size: many
d_call: .
cdr3_aa: CASSRDGPTNYGYTF
cdr3_nt: TGTGCCAGCAGCCGGGACGGCCCGACTAACTATGGCTACACCTTC

j_call: TRBJ2-4
v_call: TRBV29-1
clone_size: .
d_call: .
cdr3_aa: CSAGAKNIQYF
cdr3_nt: TGCAGCGCCGGGGCCAAAAACATTCAGTACTTC

j_call: TRBJ1-4
v_call: TRBV7-9
clone_size: many
d_call: .
cdr3_aa: CASSLHATNEKLFF
cdr3_nt: TGTGCCAGCAGCTTACACGCCACTAATGAAAAACTGTTTTTT

j_call: TRBJ2-3
v_call: TRBV20-1
clone_size: few
d_call: .
cdr3_aa: CSARDGSSDTQYF
cdr3_nt: TGCAGTGCTAGAGACGGGTCGTCAGATACGCAGTATTTT

j_call: TRBJ1-2
v_call: TRBV6-5
clone_size: many
d_call: TRBD1
cdr3_aa: CASSYSAGGVHYGYTF
cdr3_nt: TGTGCCAGCAGTTACTCGGCAGGGGGCGTTCACTATGGCTACACCTTC

j_call: TRBJ2-1
v_call: TRBV19
clone_size: many
d_call: TRBD2
cdr3_aa: CASSIVLAAYNEQFF
cdr3_nt: TGTGCCAGTAGTATTGTGCTAGCGGCCTACAATGAGCAGTTCTTC

j_call: TRBJ2-7
v_call: TRBV30
clone_size: .
d_call: .
cdr3_aa: CAWRDPGGDRRSYEQYF
cdr3_nt: TGTGCCTGGAGGGACCCCGGGGGGGACAGGAGATCCTACGAGCAGTACTTC

j_call: TRBJ2-1
v_call: TRBV7-2
clone_size: many
d_call: TRBD2
cdr3_aa: CASSPLAGVYNEQFF
cdr3_nt: TGTGCCAGCAGTCCACTAGCGGGAGTCTACAATGAGCAGTTCTTC

j_call: TRBJ2-1
v_call: TRBV14
clone_size: many
d_call: TRBD1
cdr3_aa: CASSPGTGVVWEQFF
cdr3_nt: TGTGCCAGCAGCCCGGGGACAGGGGTTGTATGGGAGCAGTTCTTC

j_call: TRBJ2-7
v_call: TRBV30
clone_size: .
d_call: TRBD2
cdr3_aa: CAWSVRLAGGREQYF
cdr3_nt: TGTGCCTGGAGTGTACGACTAGCGGGAGGTCGTGAGCAGTACTTC

j_call: TRBJ2-1
v_call: TRBV5-1
clone_size: many
d_call: .
cdr3_aa: CASSLEVGNEQFF
cdr3_nt: TGCGCCAGCAGCTTGGAGGTGGGCAATGAGCAGTTCTTC

j_call: TRBJ2-3
v_call: TRBV20-1
clone_size: many
d_call: .
cdr3_aa: CSAVGILGTDTQYF
cdr3_nt: TGCAGTGCCGTCGGGATTTTGGGCACAGATACGCAGTATTTT

j_call: TRBJ1-3
v_call: TRBV4-2
clone_size: .
d_call: TRBD1
cdr3_aa: CASSPQGGSSGNTIYF
cdr3_nt: TGTGCCAGCAGCCCCCAGGGGGGGAGCTCTGGAAACACCATATATTTT

j_call: TRBJ1-5
v_call: TRBV2
clone_size: many
d_call: .
cdr3_aa: CASSFAGHRNQPQHF
cdr3_nt: TGTGCCAGCAGTTTCGCGGGACACCGCAATCAGCCCCAGCATTTT

j_call: TRBJ1-6
v_call: TRBV30
clone_size: many
d_call: .
cdr3_aa: CALQGGGSPLHF
cdr3_nt: TGTGCCCTACAGGGTGGGGGATCACCCCTCCACTTT

j_call: TRBJ2-3
v_call: TRBV19
clone_size: .
d_call: TRBD2
cdr3_aa: CAIGYSGTGTDTQYF
cdr3_nt: TGTGCCATCGGATATAGCGGGACTGGCACAGATACGCAGTATTTT

j_call: TRBJ2-2
v_call: TRBV12-5
clone_size: many
d_call: .
cdr3_aa: CASTRRSDLTGELFF
cdr3_nt: TGTGCTAGTACTAGGAGATCAGATTTGACCGGGGAGCTGTTTTTT

j_call: TRBJ2-3
v_call: TRBV7-9
clone_size: many
d_call: TRBD2
cdr3_aa: CASSSTGTSRPTDTQYF
cdr3_nt: TGTGCCAGCAGCTCCACCGGGACTAGTCGACCCACAGATACGCAGTATTTT

j_call: TRBJ1-2
v_call: TRBV2
clone_size: many
d_call: .
cdr3_aa: CASSVSRPDYGYTF
cdr3_nt: TGTGCCAGCAGTGTGTCCAGACCCGACTATGGCTACACCTTC

j_call: TRBJ2-4
v_call: TRBV10-3
clone_size: few
d_call: .
cdr3_aa: CAISESGGEGGNIQYF
cdr3_nt: TGTGCCATCAGTGAGTCGGGGGGCGAAGGTGGTAACATTCAGTACTTC

j_call: TRBJ1-2
v_call: TRBV24-1
clone_size: .
d_call: .
cdr3_aa: CATSDPSHGTGGYNYGYTF
cdr3_nt: TGTGCCACCAGTGATCCCAGCCACGGGACGGGGGGATACAACTATGGCTACACCTTC

j_call: TRBJ1-1
v_call: TRBV7-3
clone_size: many
d_call: .
cdr3_aa: CASSLIGGGLNTEAFF
cdr3_nt: TGTGCCAGCAGCTTAATCGGTGGGGGCTTGAACACTGAAGCTTTCTTT

j_call: TRBJ2-3
v_call: TRBV11-2
clone_size: many
d_call: .
cdr3_aa: CASSLTGEPGVDTQYF
cdr3_nt: TGTGCCAGCAGCTTGACGGGAGAACCCGGGGTGGATACGCAGTATTTT

j_call: TRBJ1-5
v_call: TRBV2
clone_size: many
d_call: .
cdr3_aa: CASQGGVGQPQHF
cdr3_nt: TGTGCCAGCCAAGGAGGGGTGGGGCAGCCCCAGCATTTT

j_call: TRBJ1-2
v_call: TRBV11-2
clone_size: many
d_call: .
cdr3_aa: CASSFQTGGGYTF
cdr3_nt: TGTGCCAGCAGCTTTCAAACGGGCGGTGGCTACACCTTC

j_call: TRBJ1-3
v_call: TRBV5-1
clone_size: many
d_call: .
cdr3_aa: CASSLGEAGNTIYF
cdr3_nt: TGCGCCAGCAGCTTGGGGGAAGCTGGAAACACCATATATTTT

j_call: TRBJ1-1
v_call: TRBV6-2/TRBV6-3
clone_size: .
d_call: .
cdr3_aa: CASSVESTATEAFF
cdr3_nt: TGTGCCAGTAGTGTTGAGTCCACGGCCACTGAAGCTTTCTTT

j_call: TRBJ2-5
v_call: TRBV20-1
clone_size: .
d_call: .
cdr3_aa: CSARVGRGETQYF
cdr3_nt: TGCAGTGCTAGAGTGGGAAGAGGAGAGACCCAGTACTTC

j_call: TRBJ1-2
v_call: TRBV6-4
clone_size: .
d_call: TRBD1
cdr3_aa: CASSPGTAQGGYTF
cdr3_nt: TGTGCCAGCAGCCCCGGGACAGCCCAGGGGGGCTACACCTTC

j_call: TRBJ2-7
v_call: TRBV27
clone_size: many
d_call: TRBD2
cdr3_aa: CASSYGSGGYEQYF
cdr3_nt: TGTGCCAGCAGTTACGGTAGCGGGGGCTACGAGCAGTACTTC

j_call: TRBJ1-1
v_call: TRBV9
clone_size: many
d_call: .
cdr3_aa: CASSFGLRTEAFF
cdr3_nt: TGTGCCAGCAGCTTTGGGTTGCGCACTGAAGCTTTCTTT

j_call: TRBJ2-3
v_call: TRBV2
clone_size: many
d_call: .
cdr3_aa: CARWGDADTQYF
cdr3_nt: TGTGCCAGGTGGGGGGATGCAGATACGCAGTATTTT

j_call: TRBJ1-5
v_call: TRBV19
clone_size: .
d_call: .
cdr3_aa: CASSMEKPGNQPQHF
cdr3_nt: TGTGCCAGTAGTATGGAAAAGCCGGGCAATCAGCCCCAGCATTTT

j_call: TRBJ1-2
v_call: TRBV11-1
clone_size: many
d_call: .
cdr3_aa: CASSLDPGVYTF
cdr3_nt: TGTGCCAGCAGCTTAGACCCGGGCGTATACACCTTC

j_call: TRBJ1-2
v_call: TRBV11-2
clone_size: many
d_call: .
cdr3_aa: CASSPEWGARQGYTF
cdr3_nt: TGTGCCAGCAGCCCAGAATGGGGGGCGCGTCAGGGCTACACCTTC

j_call: TRBJ1-6
v_call: TRBV30
clone_size: many
d_call: .
cdr3_aa: CAWSSAYNSPLHF
cdr3_nt: TGTGCCTGGAGTTCAGCTTATAATTCACCCCTCCACTTT

j_call: TRBJ2-4
v_call: TRBV7-9
clone_size: .
d_call: .
cdr3_aa: CASSPRGTDIQYF
cdr3_nt: TGTGCCAGCAGCCCGCGCGGGACAGATATTCAGTACTTC

j_call: TRBJ2-1
v_call: TRBV20-1
clone_size: .
d_call: .
cdr3_aa: CSASVGSPSYNEQFF
cdr3_nt: TGCAGTGCTAGTGTGGGAAGCCCCTCCTACAATGAGCAGTTCTTC

j_call: TRBJ2-3
v_call: TRBV7-9
clone_size: many
d_call: .
cdr3_aa: CASSLPGLVTTQYF
cdr3_nt: TGTGCCAGCAGCTTACCGGGACTCGTGACAACGCAGTATTTT

j_call: TRBJ1-2
v_call: TRBV6-1
clone_size: many
d_call: TRBD1
cdr3_aa: CASSGGQHYGYTF
cdr3_nt: TGTGCCAGCAGTGGGGGACAGCACTATGGCTACACCTTC

j_call: TRBJ2-1
v_call: TRBV10-1
clone_size: .
d_call: .
cdr3_aa: CASGESGIGNEQFF
cdr3_nt: TGCGCCAGCGGTGAGTCGGGGATTGGGAATGAGCAGTTCTTC

j_call: TRBJ2-1
v_call: TRBV12-3/TRBV12-4
clone_size: many
d_call: TRBD2
cdr3_aa: CASSPGLSWNEQFF
cdr3_nt: TGTGCCAGCAGCCCGGGACTAAGCTGGAATGAGCAGTTCTTC

j_call: TRBJ1-2
v_call: TRBV27
clone_size: many
d_call: .
cdr3_aa: CASTFRLGYGYTF
cdr3_nt: TGTGCCAGCACCTTTAGGTTGGGCTATGGCTACACCTTC

j_call: TRBJ2-1
v_call: TRBV7-3
clone_size: few
d_call: .
cdr3_aa: CASSPPGDVNEQFF
cdr3_nt: TGTGCCAGCAGCCCCCCGGGGGATGTTAATGAGCAGTTCTTC

j_call: TRBJ1-2
v_call: TRBV27
clone_size: many
d_call: .
cdr3_aa: CASSFGANYGYTF
cdr3_nt: TGTGCCAGCAGTTTCGGGGCCAACTATGGCTACACCTTC

j_call: TRBJ1-5
v_call: TRBV29-1
clone_size: .
d_call: .
cdr3_aa: CSVDSATSILQPQHF
cdr3_nt: TGCAGCGTTGATAGTGCCACTTCTATACTTCAGCCCCAGCATTTT